The 27 T cell receptor beta chains presented below share a single source sample, sequenced in a study of beta chain features in type 1 diabetes. Study-wide results and caveats: Moderate yet significant TCRB CDR3 shortening was seen in Type 1 diabetes patients in all four CD4+ subsets.

These receptors have no identified antigens. The investigators reverse transcribed all of the isolated RNA, so they sequenced expressed TCRB transcripts. Clones were read by immunoSEQ multiplex PCR, and TCRdb kept only the in-frame ones, dropping some. This table holds more than 250,000 clones, 20% to 25% found once. The source material was naive CD4+ T cells from blood. These receptors were taken from a woman aged 30 to 39 with type 1 diabetes.

This sequence joins TRBV28 and TRBJ2-2, with D hard to call. The CDR3 is 12 residues long. Germline V gene sequence: CDR1 MDHEN, CDR2 SYDVKM. V gave up 1 base and J gave up 7 bases, with 4 bases separating them. The CDR3 is CASSLSGGELFF. The CDR3 DNA is TGTGCCAGCAGTTTATCGGGCGGGGAGCTGTTTTTT. The whole variable domain, filled in from reference TRBV28 and TRBJ2-2, reads DVKVTQSSRYLVKRTGEKVFLECVQDMDHENMFWYRQDPGLGLRLIYFSYDVKMKEKGDIPEGYSVSREKKERFSLILESASTNQTSMYLCASSLSGGELFFGEGSRLTVL.

CDR3 coding DNA: TGTGCCAGCAGCTCGTACAGGGGTACTGAAGCTTTCTTT. Translation gives CASSSYRGTEAFF. This chain joins TRBV7-9 and TRBJ1-1; TRBD1 matches 7 bases. CDR3 length: 13 amino acids. CDR1 and CDR2 (germline): SEHNR, FQNEAQ (reference sequence). V trimming: 4 bases; J trimming: 5 bases; junction bases outside the gene matches: 4.

This clone was counted a few times. The chain uses TRBV5-1 and TRBJ1-1; 9 bases map to TRBD1. Per germline, CDR1 SGHRS and CDR2 YFSETQ. The CDR3 contains 15 residues. After removal of 0 bases from V and 3 bases from J, the junction contained 3 bases not matched to a gene. The CDR3 DNA reads as TGCGCCAGCAGCTTGGAGGGACAGGGCGACACTGAAGCTTTCTTT. As protein: CASSLEGQGDTEAFF.

The CDR3 DNA is TGTGCCAGCTCACCTCCACGCACAGGGATTAACTATGGCTACACCTTC. This sequence encodes CASSPPRTGINYGYTF. The genes are TRBV18 and TRBJ1-2, with D possibly TRBD1 on 6 matching bases. The CDR3 is made up of 16 amino acids. Germline V CDR1 and CDR2: KGHSH, LQKENI. V lost 3 bases, J lost 1 base, and 15 bases lay in between.

This clone was recorded a few times. CDR3 loop: CACGRTSGTTDTQYF. The CDR3 coding sequence is TGTGCCTGCGGTAGGACTAGCGGGACAACAGATACGCAGTATTTT. This rearrangement joins TRBV30 to TRBJ2-3; 12 bases are shared with TRBD2. Unmatched junction bases numbered 7, after V lost 6 bases and J lost 3 bases. The germline gives CDR1 GTSNPN, CDR2 SVGIG (reference sequence). There are 15 residues in the CDR3. Full variable domain (missing parts from reference TRBV30 and TRBJ2-3): SQTIHQWPATLVQPVGSPLSLECTVEGTSNPNLYWYRQAAGRGLQLLFYSVGIGQISSEVPQNLSASRPQDRQFILSSKKLLLSDSGFYLCACGRTSGTTDTQYFGPGTRLTVL.

This clone was recorded a few times. The chain joins TRBV5-1 to TRBJ1-1, with no clear D. The CDR3 has 12 residues. The V gene lost 3 bases and the J gene lost 1 base, with 4 bases spanning the gap. Looked up from germline, CDR1 is SGHRS and CDR2 is YFSETQ. CDR3 residues: CASSYSNTEAFF. The DNA of the CDR3 is TGCGCCAGCAGCTACTCGAACACTGAAGCTTTCTTT.

This clone has only a few counts. This chain uses TRBV5-1 with TRBJ2-7; possibly TRBD1 for D (6 bases). Germline V lookup: CDR1 SGHRS, CDR2 YFSETQ. Deletions cut 4 bases from V and 2 bases from J, with 13 bases between. This CDR3 comprises 14 residues. The CDR3 DNA reads TGCGCCAGCAGCCCGGGACAAAGCACCTACGAGCAGTACTTC. Its protein product is CASSPGQSTYEQYF.

Worth noting for this clone: The same CDR3 arises from other DNA sequences in this sample as well. This sequence joins TRBV18 and TRBJ1-1; possible D gene TRBD1, 5 bases. This CDR3 spans 15 amino acids. Germline assignment: CDR1 KGHSH and CDR2 LQKENI. V was cut by 3 bases and J by 0 bases, with 11 bases left in between. CDR3 residues: CASSPPGSLNTEAFF. CDR3 coding DNA: TGTGCCAGCTCACCCCCAGGGTCCTTGAACACTGAAGCTTTCTTT.

V and J are TRBV29-1 and TRBJ2-5; TRBD2 agrees at 10 bases. Germline loops: CDR1 SQVTM, CDR2 ANQGSEA. Trimming cost V 4 bases and J 4 bases; bases outside gene matches: 6. The CDR3 extends over 14 amino acids. The CDR3 DNA sequence: TGCAGCGTTGGCTGGACTAGCGGAATAGAGACCCAGTACTTC. Translated: CSVGWTSGIETQYF.

The V gene is TRBV11-2, the J gene TRBJ2-2; 7 nucleotides align to TRBD2. The CDR3 is 16 amino acids. J was trimmed by 6 bases and V by 1 base; bases with no gene match: 8. Per germline, CDR1 SGHAT and CDR2 FQNNGV. The chain's CDR3 is CASSLAGAGVAGELFF. The CDR3 DNA is TGTGCCAGCAGCTTAGCTGGGGCGGGAGTTGCCGGGGAGCTGTTTTTT.

The gene calls are TRBV5-1 and TRBJ2-1; 11 bases match TRBD2. The CDR3 sequence is 17 residues long. Germline V gives CDR1 SGHRS, CDR2 YFSETQ. V was pared by 1 base and J by 1 base, with 4 bases of the junction left unmatched. CDR3 nucleotide sequence: TGCGCCAGCAGCTTGCTGACTAGCGGGATGTCCTACAATGAGCAGTTCTTC. It encodes CASSLLTSGMSYNEQFF.

The chain employs TRBV7-8 and TRBJ2-1; 7 bases map to TRBD1. Unmatched junction bases numbered 4, after V lost 5 bases and J lost 0 bases. Germline CDR1 reads SGHVS; CDR2 reads FQNEAQ. The CDR3 has 15 residues. CDR3 amino acids: CASSPQGDSYNEQFF. The CDR3, as DNA: TGTGCCAGCAGCCCTCAGGGGGACTCCTACAATGAGCAGTTCTTC.

Only a few counts were recorded for this clone. The CDR3 DNA is TGTGCCAGCAAGGCAGGGGGCTCGGGGGAGACCCAGTACTTC. Encoded protein: CASKAGGSGETQYF. The chain joins TRBV28 to TRBJ2-5, with 8 bases matching TRBD1. The CDR3 contains 14 residues. J gave up 5 bases and V 7 bases, and 9 bases lay outside the gene matches. Germline V CDR1 and CDR2: MDHEN, SYDVKM.

This clone occurred a few times. V is TRBV30 and J is TRBJ1-3; D gene ambiguous. The CDR3 is made up of 12 amino acids. The germline V gene has CDR1 GTSNPN and CDR2 SVGIG (reference sequence). Between the trimmed V and J ends, which lost 2 bases and 4 bases, there was a span of 6 bases. In DNA, the CDR3 is TGTGCCTGGAGTCCATTGGGAAACACCATATATTTT. Its translation: CAWSPLGNTIYF.

The chain employs TRBV7-9 and TRBJ1-1, with 7 bases matching TRBD1. Germline assignment: CDR1 SEHNR and CDR2 FQNEAQ (reference sequence). The length of the CDR3 is 14 residues. The V and J ends lost 3 bases and 4 bases, in that order; junction bases with no gene match: 5. CDR3 DNA sequence: TGTGCCAGCAGCTTGGGCCAGGGGGTCACTGAAGCTTTCTTT. Its protein is CASSLGQGVTEAFF.

The chain has TRBV4-2 and TRBJ2-1, with 14 bases matching TRBD2. Trimming removed 5 bases from V and 7 bases from J; junction bases left unmatched: 7. The germline gives CDR1 LGHNA, CDR2 YNFKEQ. This CDR3 has 16 residues. The CDR3 coding sequence is TGTGCCAGCAGCTGGTCGGGACTAGCGGGAGTAAATGAGCAGTTCTTC. Protein product: CASSWSGLAGVNEQFF.

This clone was detected only a few times. The gene calls are TRBV7-2 and TRBJ2-1; 9 nucleotides line up with TRBD2. The CDR3 covers 15 residues. Per the germline V gene, CDR1 is SGHTA and CDR2 is FQGNSA. J gave up 6 bases and V 4 bases, and 7 bases lay outside the gene matches. The CDR3 sequence: CASSSLAGVINEQFF. CDR3 in DNA: TGTGCCAGCAGCTCTTTAGCGGGAGTGATCAATGAGCAGTTCTTC.

There are a few counts of this clone. V is TRBV10-3 and J is TRBJ2-1; 10 bases are a match to TRBD2. The CDR3 totals 17 residues. Trimming removed 4 bases from V and 0 bases from J; junction bases left unmatched: 6. Looked up from germline, CDR1 is ENHRY and CDR2 is SYGVKD. CDR3 in amino acids: CAISGSGRPSSYNEQFF. CDR3 nucleotide sequence: TGTGCCATCAGTGGTAGCGGGAGGCCGAGCTCCTACAATGAGCAGTTCTTC.

The rearrangement uses TRBV5-1 and TRBJ2-1; 7 bases agree with TRBD2. Trimming at V came to 5 bases and at J to 5 bases, leaving 10 bases not matched to a gene. Looked up from germline, CDR1 is SGHRS and CDR2 is YFSETQ. The CDR3 has 15 residues. The CDR3 reads CASSTGGLADNEQFF. The CDR3 DNA follows: TGCGCCAGCAGTACCGGCGGGCTAGCGGACAATGAGCAGTTCTTC.

This clone appeared a few times. The chain uses TRBV7-8 and TRBJ2-7; TRBD2 matches 10 bases. With V trimmed by 3 bases and J by 0 bases, 5 bases remained unmatched. CDR1 is SGHVS, CDR2 FQNEAQ, per germline. CDR3 length: 16 residues. The CDR3 reads CASSFGSSGSSYEQYF. CDR3 DNA sequence: TGTGCCAGCAGCTTCGGGTCTAGCGGGAGCTCCTACGAGCAGTACTTC. Together with reference TRBV7-8 and TRBJ2-7, the CDR3 gives the full variable domain: GAGVSQSPRYKVAKRGQDVALRCDPISGHVSLFWYQQALGQGPEFLTYFQNEAQLDKSGLPSDRFFAERPEGSVSTLKIQRTQQEDSAVYLCASSFGSSGSSYEQYFGPGTRLTVT.

This clone was observed a handful of times. The J gene is TRBJ2-7, the V gene TRBV18; 8 bases match TRBD2. V was pared by 6 bases and J by 2 bases, with 9 bases of the junction left unmatched. This CDR3 has 15 residues. Germline V gene data show CDR1 as KGHSH and CDR2 as LQKENI. CDR3 in amino acids: CASSRLGLDPYEQYF. The CDR3 region has the DNA TGTGCCAGCTCGCGCCTGGGACTAGATCCCTACGAGCAGTACTTC.

CDR3 loop: CASSQDWAGETQYF. For the CDR3, the DNA is TGTGCCAGCAGCCAAGATTGGGCAGGGGAGACCCAGTACTTC. The chain links TRBV4-2 to TRBJ2-5; a weak D match, TRBD1 (5 bases). This CDR3 comprises 14 residues. CDR1 LGHNA and CDR2 YNFKEQ come from the germline V gene. Trimming took 0 bases from V and 5 from J, leaving 10 bases between them.

J is TRBJ1-4 and V is TRBV15; 8 nucleotides match TRBD1. V gave up 3 bases and J gave up 7 bases; unmatched junction bases: 13. This CDR3 comprises 17 residues. The germline V gene encodes CDR1 LNHNV and CDR2 YYDKDF (reference sequence). For the CDR3, the DNA is TGTGCCACCAGCAGCTCAATCCACAGGGGGATAGGTGAAAAACTGTTTTTT. Translated: CATSSSIHRGIGEKLFF.

This clone was counted between two and nine times. In the same sample, other DNA sequences code for this CDR3. The V and J genes are TRBV30 and TRBJ1-1; a possible D gene is TRBD1 (5 bases). Germline lookup yields CDR1 GTSNPN and CDR2 SVGIG (reference sequence). This CDR3 region has 13 residues. V lost 2 bases, J lost 3 bases, and 10 bases lay in between. The CDR3 DNA sequence: TGTGCCTGGAGTAGAGACAGCGACACTGAAGCTTTCTTT. Protein: CAWSRDSDTEAFF.

This clone was seen only a few times. This rearrangement joins TRBV19 to TRBJ2-1, with 9 bases matching TRBD2. This CDR3 has 15 amino acids. CDR1 is LNHDA, CDR2 SQIVND, per germline (reference sequence). Trimming at V came to 6 bases and at J to 6 bases, leaving 9 bases not matched to a gene. CDR3 sequence reads: CASSIPGTSLNEQFF. The CDR3 bases are TGTGCCAGTAGCATCCCCGGGACTAGCCTCAATGAGCAGTTCTTC.

The chain has TRBV18 and TRBJ2-1; 11 bases agree with TRBD2. Germline-derived CDR1 and CDR2 are KGHSH and LQKENI. The CDR3 consists of 15 residues. J gave up 7 bases and V 2 bases, and 4 bases lay outside the gene matches. The chain's CDR3 is CASSPTSGSQNEQFF. The CDR3 DNA sequence: TGTGCCAGCTCACCAACTAGCGGGAGTCAGAATGAGCAGTTCTTC.

The V call is TRBV5-4, the J call TRBJ2-5; no firm D call. This CDR3 is built from 14 residues. Looked up from germline, CDR1 is SGHNT and CDR2 is YYREEE (reference sequence). The ends were cut back, 2 bases at V and 1 base at J, with 9 bases in the middle. The CDR3 sequence is CASSFDSTQETQYF. In DNA form, the CDR3 reads TGTGCCAGCAGCTTTGACTCCACCCAAGAGACCCAGTACTTC.